The clone carrying this TCR beta chain was seen ten or more times. The antigen is not known. This specimen comes from a study of CD8 T cells in ankylosing spondylitis. Study-level results: In peripheral blood, disease-linked CD8+ clones occurred at relatively low frequencies. In ankylosing spondylitis blood, a motif of eight highly homologous TCR beta variants appeared characteristic. It was reported that disease-linked clones were significantly enriched in matched ankylosing spondylitis synovial fluid.

The CDR3 is 15 residues long. V lost 6 bases, J lost 6 bases, and 9 bases stayed unmatched. Molecular-barcoded quantitative 5'-RACE produced these TCR beta libraries. TCRdb passed the 5' RACE reads through MiXCR, listing each CDR3 protein once. In the table there are approximately 290,000 distinct CDR3 sequences, roughly 20% of which are singletons. The TCR originated in a female donor with ankylosing spondylitis or in good health (not recorded which). The sample was blood, either unsorted or a sorted T cell fraction (not recorded which). The V gene is TRBV12-3 or TRBV12-4, the J gene TRBJ2-1; 9 bases match TRBD2. CDR3 sequence (DNA): TGTGCCAGCAGCCCTGCGGGCGGGAGGGTCAATGAGCAGTTCTTC. This translates into CASSPAGGRVNEQFF.